This T cell receptor beta chain was found in a study of cytomegalovirus exposure and HLA in healthy donors (dated by TCRdb to the late 2010s). For the study in its entirety: An earlier analysis of roughly 610 of the donors reported 276 Gb of sequence data and around 100 million unique TCR beta sequences obtained from about 179 million T cells. Along with the approximately 670-subject first cohort, a separate validation cohort of some 130 different subjects was used. An early release that covered approximately 600 HLA-typed donors contained approximately 300 gigabases of sequencing data and 75 million to 100 million unique TCR sequences. Genome-wide SNP genotypes for about 55% of the roughly 670 donors were used in a later genetic analysis, which treated that subset as a discovery cohort. The number of donors typed differed by locus, with roughly 629-640 for A, B, C, DRB1 and DQB1, 522 for DQA1, approximately 580 for DPA1, and some 470 for DPB1. Both class I and class II loci were covered by HLA typing, at four-digit resolution. In an earlier analysis of 500 to 650 of the donors, high-throughput TCR beta sequencing was used to judge whether each TCR beta V gene segment behaved as functional or pseudogenic. Among approximately 370 genotyped donors of the cohort, an average of approximately 220,000 unique TCR beta nucleotide sequences was sequenced per donor, of which approximately 19% were non-productive. Among the approximately 430 genotyped donors, approximately 76% belonged to the genetic ancestry cluster associated with self-reported Caucasian donors. Using immunosequencing, the study profiled T cell repertoires from 666 subjects and related those repertoires to cytomegalovirus serostatus. All discovery cohort repertoires had been generated on a single sequencing platform. Donor age, sex, ethnicity and CMV serostatus were collected together with the repertoire data. High-throughput TCR immunosequencing, statistical association of individual TCRs with disease status, and machine learning were combined to predict cytomegalovirus infection status. The study aimed to test whether cataloging public T cell receptors could reveal signatures of past pathogen exposure. In a later analysis, previously published TCR beta repertoires from more than 500 donors were re-analyzed and high-resolution HLA genotyping was added so that TCR occurrence patterns could be studied. Four or five DR-DQ haplotypes were handled as single units for association and clustering because linkage in the cohort was strong. Rather than drawing on any new phenotypic data, the later analysis identified candidate immune exposures from TCR beta sequences and the way those sequences occurred across donors. Findings and caveats that apply to the study as a whole: In vitro tests confirmed that a few of the cytomegalovirus-associated TCR beta chains recognize cytomegalovirus antigens. Most TCR sequences were observed very rarely across donors, whereas some public TCRs were present in many individuals. In a later analysis, HLA-associated TCR beta chains showed more clonal expansion and lower generation probabilities than non-associated chains that were equally common. In an earlier analysis of approximately 600 of the donors, most TCR beta V segments were observed in productive rearrangements about 87% or about 30% of the time, broadly matching IMGT annotations. The classifier was reported to diagnose cytomegalovirus status with high specificity and sensitivity in both the original and validation cohorts. In this cohort, only TCR beta chains were sequenced, and detectable features were limited by the absence of alpha or paired-chain data. For the cohort, immune exposure information was limited to CMV serostatus. An association between a missense DCLRE1C variant and V-gene and J-gene trimming of TCR beta chains was found in a later genetic analysis and replicated in an independent cohort. Linkage disequilibrium might explain the correlated functional status among segregating V segments, but an unknown experimental factor could not be excluded. The study listed 150 to 200 TCR beta chains as associated with cytomegalovirus. Several of the top co-occurrence clusters appeared to be linked to parvovirus B19, influenza, CMV and Epstein-Barr virus, according to a later analysis. When HLA alleles, especially DR and DQ, strongly co-occurred, TCR associations were difficult to assign to individual alleles. According to the authors, the approach could potentially be generalized to other disease states and immunological phenotypes. Because counts were too low, 15 to 20 rarely observed V segments, including chromosome 9 orphons, were excluded from the earlier analysis of 587 of the donors. A cluster of highly shared sequence variants was judged likely to represent a technical artifact of the sequencing pipeline. In a later analysis, the rate of TCR association differed among HLA loci, with DRB1 alleles having the most associated TCRs and HLA-C alleles having the fewest. HLA typing was unavailable for some donors at each locus, so association tests used only the typed subset. A further reported finding was that TCR beta sequences accurately predicted the HLA-A and HLA-B alleles for most subjects in the first cohort. Compared with the approximately 670-donor mean, donors in an Asian-associated ancestry cluster had fewer N-insertions in productive TCRs, according to a later genetic analysis. The presence/absence analyses assumed that sequencing depth was roughly uniform across donors, and that assumption may not be true. A later analysis found that most CMV-associated TCR beta chains appeared HLA-restricted, with HLA associations seemingly driven largely by CMV exposure. A later analysis associated about 17,000 TCR beta sequences with specific HLA alleles at a false discovery rate of 0.05.

The library came from the immunoSEQ multiplex PCR assay. For the multiplex PCR, a mixture combining 60 forward primers for TCR Vbeta segments and 13 reverse primers for TCR Jbeta segments was used. Amplification of the CDR3 region of rearranged TCR beta genes was performed with a multiplex PCR assay on genomic DNA. The amplified TCR beta libraries were sequenced on the Illumina HiSeq System as 87-base-pair reads. As for the authors' bioinformatics: Across the 500 to 700 repertoires, a later analysis counted 60 million to 90 million unique TCR beta chains, around 10 million of which were shared by at least two donors. Raw reads were error-corrected and collapsed into unique sequences with a nearest-neighbor algorithm that merged closely related sequences to remove PCR and sequencing errors. V, D and J gene segments were assigned by aligning CDR3 sequences to IMGT reference sequences. For a sequence to be retained, a match of at least six nucleotides to both a V gene segment and a J gene segment was required. Rearrangements were classified as productive when the CDR3 lacked stop codons and remained in frame with V and J, and all other rearrangements were classified as non-productive. CDR3 was defined by IMGT convention, running from the second conserved V-encoded cysteine to the conserved J-encoded phenylalanine. The earlier analysis of roughly 590 of the donors excluded sequences that lacked an unambiguous match to a single V gene segment. In an earlier analysis of roughly 500 of the donors, V segments were called functional above 56.7% productive rearrangements and were called segregating when the between-donor standard deviation exceeded 5%. A statistical classification framework was built for diagnosing cytomegalovirus status from the catalog of TCR beta chain sequences. In a later analysis, V and J genes were assigned by comparing TCR nucleotide sequences against IMGT/GENE-DB human TR gene sequences. Using the TCRdist pipeline, a later analysis assigned CDR3 sequences along with most-parsimonious VDJ recombination scenarios. In a later analysis, every TCR beta chain was defined by the combination of its CDR3 amino acid sequence and its V-gene family, and reads without a unique V-gene family were dropped. In a later analysis, around 600 highly shared, low-generation-probability nucleotide sequences were removed to address suspected cross-contamination and a sequencing artifact. A later analysis calculated a clonal expansion index for each public chain from normalized within-repertoire ranks of inferred template counts. In a later analysis, generation probabilities were computed with a VDJ recombination model fitted to out-of-frame rearrangements, and the resulting probabilities were checked against IGoR. Hypergeometric tests were used in a later analysis to score TCR-TCR, TCR-HLA and TCR-CMV co-occurrence, with a repertoire-size bias correction applied to the TCR pairs. To estimate false discovery rates, a later analysis permuted the HLA or CMV assignments 20 times. In a later analysis, co-occurring TCRs were grouped using DBSCAN, and TCRdist sequence similarity was added for clustering within HLA-allele-positive subsets. For co-occurrence clustering, repertoires with fewer than 30,000 or more than 120,000 public chains were excluded, along with roughly 5 repertoires with anomalous nucleotide sharing. The clones in this table, taken by TCRdb from immuneACCESS, are in-frame only. Not every clone is retained; where verified, under half of the shortfall comes from an unresolved V gene, and the cause of the rest is unknown. V and J calls and clone size are given by that table; D and trimming were obtained from the DNA. In all, the sample holds around 150,000 clones, and 84% of those were seen once. The ten largest make up around 6.6% of the sample.

In the case of this clone: No cognate antigen has been identified for it. Per-nucleotide qualities are absent, and no much larger clonotype sits a single base away.

The cohort comprised several hundred healthy bone marrow donors. At the time of sampling, all cohort members were nominally healthy, though unrecorded immune exposures were likely present. The donor tested CMV seropositive and was one of the 289 seropositive cohort members. Every donor gave a peripheral blood sample, and the peripheral blood mononuclear cells from that sample were used for TCR beta sequencing. Genomic DNA extraction from the blood cell samples was performed with the Qiagen DNeasy Blood Extraction Kit. The sequencing input was PBMCs. The origin of this receptor is a man aged 45 to 65 in good health and CMV-seropositive.

The DNA sequence is given as TGCGCCAGCAGCTTGGGCAGGGATAATTCACCCCTCCACTTT. This codes for CASSLGRDNSPLHF. The receptor chain draws on TRBV5-1 and TRBJ1-6; TRBD1 is possibly the D segment (5 matching bases). CDR1 SGHRS and CDR2 YFSETQ are derived from the germline V gene. Cut back by 0 bases and 5 bases, the V and J ends lie 6 bases apart. Counted from cysteine to phenylalanine, this CDR3 has 14 amino acids. The entry retains the CDR3 DNA only, 42 bases that are in frame from base 1.